The rows below give T cell receptor beta chains drawn from one sample of a study of shared clonotypes between healthy human individuals. Some clones are missing from TCRdb's copy, which holds only in-frame ones; the method was immunoSEQ multiplex PCR. Of over 850,000 clones in the sample, 78% were seen once. What was sequenced was memory CD4+ T cells from PBMCs. These receptors all stem from a man aged 18 to 30 in good health. Some clones in this sample may be carry-over from other donors' samples. CDR3s include the opening cysteine and the closing phenylalanine or tryptophan. Fields, in order: clone size, J gene, D gene, V gene, CDR3 protein, CDR3 DNA. D genes are given only for firm matches. Clone size is given for some rows only: seen once, a few or many times, or a class if the clone is expanded.

clone_size: NA
j_call: TRBJ1-1
d_call: NA
v_call: TRBV5-4
cdr3_aa: CASSPGGRPWEAFF
cdr3_nt: TGTGCCAGCAGCCCTGGAGGCAGACCCTGGGAAGCTTTCTTT

clone_size: NA
j_call: TRBJ2-7
d_call: TRBD1
v_call: TRBV18
cdr3_aa: CASSSGTGRVVPYEQYF
cdr3_nt: TGTGCCAGCTCGTCTGGGACAGGGAGAGTAGTACCCTACGAGCAGTACTTC

clone_size: few
j_call: TRBJ1-5
d_call: NA
v_call: TRBV28
cdr3_aa: CASRRTPGQPQHF
cdr3_nt: TGTGCCAGCAGGAGGACCCCAGGGCAGCCCCAGCATTTT

clone_size: few
j_call: TRBJ2-2
d_call: TRBD2
v_call: TRBV2
cdr3_aa: CASSEYSGRGELFF
cdr3_nt: TGTGCCAGCAGTGAATATAGCGGGAGGGGGGAGCTGTTTTTT

clone_size: NA
j_call: TRBJ2-2
d_call: TRBD1
v_call: TRBV29-1
cdr3_aa: CSVGTGDTGELFF
cdr3_nt: TGCAGCGTTGGGACAGGGGACACCGGGGAGCTGTTTTTT

clone_size: NA
j_call: TRBJ2-1
d_call: TRBD2
v_call: TRBV4-1
cdr3_aa: CASSQLERGEQFF
cdr3_nt: TGCGCCAGCAGCCAATTGGAGCGGGGAGAGCAGTTCTTC

clone_size: NA
j_call: TRBJ1-2
d_call: NA
v_call: TRBV19
cdr3_aa: CASKRDDSRGYGYTF
cdr3_nt: TGTGCCAGTAAACGAGATGACTCCCGGGGCTATGGCTACACCTTC

clone_size: NA
j_call: TRBJ2-1
d_call: NA
v_call: TRBV7-2
cdr3_aa: CASSFDGSSYNEQFF
cdr3_nt: TGTGCCAGCAGCTTTGATGGGAGCTCCTACAATGAGCAGTTCTTC

clone_size: few
j_call: TRBJ1-1
d_call: NA
v_call: TRBV9
cdr3_aa: CASSPVRNTEAFF
cdr3_nt: TGTGCCAGCAGCCCGGTCAGAAACACTGAAGCTTTCTTT

clone_size: NA
j_call: TRBJ1-1
d_call: NA
v_call: TRBV5-4
cdr3_aa: CASSSVSRTNTEAFF
cdr3_nt: TGTGCCAGCAGCTCGGTATCCCGGACGAACACTGAAGCTTTCTTT

clone_size: NA
j_call: TRBJ1-1
d_call: NA
v_call: TRBV30
cdr3_aa: CAWSLTGDTEAFF
cdr3_nt: TGTGCCTGGAGTCTGACAGGAGACACTGAAGCTTTCTTT

clone_size: NA
j_call: TRBJ2-1
d_call: TRBD1
v_call: TRBV10-1
cdr3_aa: CASGTRGRGTYNEQFF
cdr3_nt: TGCGCCAGCGGAACCAGGGGGAGAGGAACCTACAATGAGCAGTTCTTC

clone_size: NA
j_call: TRBJ2-3
d_call: NA
v_call: TRBV7-2
cdr3_aa: CASSLGGPTDTQYF
cdr3_nt: TGTGCCAGCAGCTTGGGGGGGCCCACAGATACGCAGTATTTT

clone_size: NA
j_call: TRBJ2-7
d_call: TRBD2
v_call: TRBV5-1
cdr3_aa: CASSLVSGRALYEQYF
cdr3_nt: TGCGCCAGCAGCTTGGTTAGCGGGAGGGCCTTATACGAGCAGTACTTC

clone_size: NA
j_call: TRBJ2-2
d_call: NA
v_call: TRBV11-3
cdr3_aa: CASSTAGELFF
cdr3_nt: TGTGCCAGCAGCACGGCCGGGGAGCTGTTTTTT

clone_size: NA
j_call: TRBJ1-2
d_call: NA
v_call: TRBV7-2
cdr3_aa: CASSHGGSRGDHGYTF
cdr3_nt: TGTGCCAGCAGCCACGGCGGTAGCAGGGGAGATCATGGCTACACCTTC

clone_size: NA
j_call: TRBJ1-2
d_call: NA
v_call: TRBV6-1
cdr3_aa: CATPSTGIYGYTF
cdr3_nt: TGTGCCACCCCGTCAACAGGGATCTATGGCTACACCTTC

clone_size: NA
j_call: TRBJ2-7
d_call: NA
v_call: TRBV19
cdr3_aa: CASSIRYSYSYEQYF
cdr3_nt: TGTGCCAGTAGTATCAGGTACAGCTACTCCTACGAGCAGTACTTC

clone_size: NA
j_call: TRBJ1-5
d_call: NA
v_call: TRBV6-5
cdr3_aa: CASRRVVDQPQHF
cdr3_nt: TGTGCCAGCCGGAGGGTGGTGGATCAGCCCCAGCATTTT

clone_size: NA
j_call: TRBJ2-5
d_call: NA
v_call: TRBV7-2
cdr3_aa: CASSLNQGRETQYF
cdr3_nt: TGTGCCAGCAGCTTAAATCAGGGCCGCGAGACCCAGTACTTC

clone_size: NA
j_call: TRBJ2-1
d_call: TRBD2
v_call: TRBV11-3
cdr3_aa: CASSVSGAENNEQFF
cdr3_nt: TGTGCCAGCAGCGTTAGCGGGGCGGAGAACAATGAGCAGTTCTTC

clone_size: NA
j_call: TRBJ1-2
d_call: NA
v_call: TRBV28
cdr3_aa: CASSLIDSYGYTF
cdr3_nt: TGTGCCAGCAGTTTGATTGATTCCTATGGCTACACCTTC

clone_size: NA
j_call: TRBJ2-4
d_call: TRBD1
v_call: TRBV7-2
cdr3_aa: CASSFVGTGGAKNIQYF
cdr3_nt: TGTGCCAGCAGCTTTGTAGGAACAGGGGGGGCCAAAAACATTCAGTACTTC

clone_size: NA
j_call: TRBJ1-2
d_call: NA
v_call: TRBV20-1
cdr3_aa: CSAWDGGGYTF
cdr3_nt: TGCAGTGCTTGGGACGGTGGAGGCTACACCTTC

clone_size: once
j_call: TRBJ2-7
d_call: TRBD1
v_call: TRBV28
cdr3_aa: CASSSPGQGDYEQYF
cdr3_nt: TGTGCCAGCAGCTCACCGGGACAGGGCGACTACGAGCAGTACTTC

clone_size: NA
j_call: TRBJ1-1
d_call: NA
v_call: TRBV27
cdr3_aa: CASARGSYGTEAFF
cdr3_nt: TGTGCCAGCGCGAGGGGATCGTATGGAACTGAAGCTTTCTTT

clone_size: NA
j_call: TRBJ1-1
d_call: NA
v_call: TRBV30
cdr3_aa: CAWRPKLGPGGDEAFF
cdr3_nt: TGTGCCTGGAGGCCGAAGTTAGGACCCGGCGGGGATGAAGCTTTCTTT

clone_size: NA
j_call: TRBJ2-6
d_call: NA
v_call: TRBV27
cdr3_aa: CASSLTVSGANVLTF
cdr3_nt: TGTGCCAGCAGTTTAACAGTCTCTGGGGCCAACGTCCTGACTTTC

clone_size: NA
j_call: TRBJ2-2
d_call: NA
v_call: TRBV19
cdr3_aa: CASSMRAGDTGELFF
cdr3_nt: TGTGCCAGTAGTATGAGGGCAGGGGACACCGGGGAGCTGTTTTTT

clone_size: NA
j_call: TRBJ1-1
d_call: NA
v_call: TRBV27
cdr3_aa: CASSLWPNTEAFF
cdr3_nt: TGTGCCAGCAGTTTATGGCCGAACACTGAAGCTTTCTTT

clone_size: NA
j_call: TRBJ1-5
d_call: NA
v_call: TRBV5-4
cdr3_aa: CASRARDGYQPQHF
cdr3_nt: TGTGCCAGCAGAGCCCGGGACGGCTATCAGCCCCAGCATTTT

clone_size: NA
j_call: TRBJ2-7
d_call: TRBD2
v_call: TRBV5-1
cdr3_aa: CASSSLGGGEDEQYF
cdr3_nt: TGCGCCAGCAGCTCCCTCGGGGGGGGAGAGGACGAGCAGTACTTC

clone_size: NA
j_call: TRBJ2-2
d_call: NA
v_call: TRBV25-1
cdr3_aa: CASTDMGRDTGELFF
cdr3_nt: TGTGCCAGCACCGATATGGGCAGGGATACCGGGGAGCTGTTTTTT

clone_size: NA
j_call: TRBJ2-5
d_call: TRBD2
v_call: TRBV7-2
cdr3_aa: CASSSTSGGGETQYF
cdr3_nt: TGTGCCAGCAGCTCAACTAGCGGGGGTGGAGAGACCCAGTACTTC

clone_size: NA
j_call: TRBJ1-2
d_call: NA
v_call: TRBV6-1
cdr3_aa: CASSVGGGNIGYGYTF
cdr3_nt: TGTGCCAGCAGTGTGGGCGGCGGAAACATCGGCTATGGCTACACCTTC

clone_size: many
j_call: TRBJ1-2
d_call: NA
v_call: TRBV5-4
cdr3_aa: CASSFMSGYTF
cdr3_nt: TGTGCCAGCAGCTTTATGAGTGGCTACACCTTC

clone_size: once
j_call: TRBJ2-7
d_call: TRBD1
v_call: TRBV11-3
cdr3_aa: CASSVTGGYEQYF
cdr3_nt: TGTGCCAGCAGCGTCACAGGGGGATACGAGCAGTACTTC